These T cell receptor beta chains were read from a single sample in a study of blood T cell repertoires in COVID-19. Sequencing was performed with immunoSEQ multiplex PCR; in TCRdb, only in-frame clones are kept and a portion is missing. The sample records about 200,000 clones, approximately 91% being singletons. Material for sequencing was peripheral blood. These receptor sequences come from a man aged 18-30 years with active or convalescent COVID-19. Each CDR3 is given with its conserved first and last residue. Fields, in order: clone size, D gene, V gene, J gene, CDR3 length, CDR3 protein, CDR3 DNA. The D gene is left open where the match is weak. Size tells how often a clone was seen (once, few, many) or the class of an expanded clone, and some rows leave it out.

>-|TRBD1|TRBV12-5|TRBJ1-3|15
CASGTGTVSGNTIYF
TGTGCTAGTGGGACTGGGACAGTTTCTGGAAACACCATATATTTT
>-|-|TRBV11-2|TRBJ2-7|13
CASSLPSVSEQYF
TGTGCCAGCAGCTTACCCTCGGTTAGCGAGCAGTACTTC
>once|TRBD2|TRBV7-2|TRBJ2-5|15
CASSLLASGGETQYF
TGTGCCAGCAGCTTACTTGCTAGCGGGGGAGAGACCCAGTACTTC
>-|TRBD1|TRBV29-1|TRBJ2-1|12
CSVSPNRGEQFF
TGCAGCGTTTCACCGAACAGGGGTGAGCAGTTCTTC
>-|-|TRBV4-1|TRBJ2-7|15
CASSKDPTLTYEQYF
TGCGCCAGCAGCAAAGACCCTACCCTCACCTACGAGCAGTACTTC
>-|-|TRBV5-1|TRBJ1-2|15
CASSLIPGTNYGYTF
TGCGCCAGCAGCTTGATACCAGGGACTAACTATGGCTACACCTTC
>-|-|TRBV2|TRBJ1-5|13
CASRGEASQPQHF
TGTGCCAGCAGGGGGGAGGCGTCTCAGCCCCAGCATTTT
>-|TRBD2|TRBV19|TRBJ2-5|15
CASSTGTSSYETQYF
TGTGCCAGTAGTACCGGGACTAGTAGTTACGAGACCCAGTACTTC
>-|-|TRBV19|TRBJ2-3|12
CASSTSPGMQYF
TGTGCCAGTAGTACCTCACCCGGTATGCAGTATTTT
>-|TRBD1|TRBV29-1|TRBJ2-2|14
CSVATGRRAGELFF
TGCAGCGTTGCGACAGGGCGGCGGGCCGGGGAGCTGTTTTTT
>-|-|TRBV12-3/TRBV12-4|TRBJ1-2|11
CASSMGDLATF
TGTGCCAGCAGTATGGGGGACTTGGCCACCTTC
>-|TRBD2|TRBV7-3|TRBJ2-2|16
CASSPGLAINTGELFF
TGTGCCAGCAGCCCAGGACTAGCTATAAACACCGGGGAGCTGTTTTTT
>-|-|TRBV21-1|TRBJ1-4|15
CASSKKSATNEKLFF
TGTGCCAGCAGCAAAAAATCCGCAACTAATGAAAAACTGTTTTTT
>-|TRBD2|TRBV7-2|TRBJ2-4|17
CASSLENRLAGADIQYF
TGTGCCAGCAGCTTAGAAAATCGACTAGCGGGGGCGGACATTCAGTACTTC
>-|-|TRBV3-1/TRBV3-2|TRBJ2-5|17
CASSQDLQRAIGETQYF
TGTGCCAGCAGCCAAGATCTTCAGCGTGCCATAGGAGAGACCCAGTACTTC
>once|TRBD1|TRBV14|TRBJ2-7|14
CASSLRQGPGEQYF
TGTGCCAGCAGCCTAAGACAGGGGCCCGGGGAGCAGTACTTC
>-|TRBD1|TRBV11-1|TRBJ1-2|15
CASSYRTGTNYGYTF
TGTGCCAGCAGCTACCGGACAGGGACCAACTATGGCTACACCTTC
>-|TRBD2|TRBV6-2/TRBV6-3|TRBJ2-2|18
CASSESRNALAFTGELFF
TGTGCCAGCAGCGAGTCACGGAACGCACTAGCGTTCACCGGGGAGCTGTTTTTT
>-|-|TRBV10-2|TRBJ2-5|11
CASNSGETQYF
TGCGCCAGTAACAGTGGGGAGACCCAGTACTTC
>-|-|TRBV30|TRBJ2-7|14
CAWSVQPGPYEQYF
TGTGCCTGGAGTGTACAACCAGGGCCCTACGAGCAGTACTTC
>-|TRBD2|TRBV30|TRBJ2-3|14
CAWKKRGPTDTQYF
TGTGCCTGGAAAAAGCGGGGGCCCACAGATACGCAGTATTTT
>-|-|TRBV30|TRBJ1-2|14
CAWSVGQVLRGYTF
TGTGCCTGGAGTGTGGGGCAGGTTCTTCGCGGCTACACCTTC
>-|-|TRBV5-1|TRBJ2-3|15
CASSLGGTSTDTQYF
TGCGCCAGCAGCTTGGGGGGGACTAGCACAGATACGCAGTATTTT
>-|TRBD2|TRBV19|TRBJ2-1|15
CASSIGLAGVGEQFF
TGTGCCAGTAGTATAGGACTAGCGGGAGTGGGAGAGCAGTTCTTC
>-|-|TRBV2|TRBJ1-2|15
CASSELGRALYGYTF
TGTGCCAGCAGTGAACTTGGCAGGGCACTCTATGGCTACACCTTC
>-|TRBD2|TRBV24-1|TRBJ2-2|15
CATSDPGTSTGELFF
TGTGCCACCAGTGATCCCGGGACTAGCACCGGGGAGCTGTTTTTT
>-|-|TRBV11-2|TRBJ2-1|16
CASRVGGVSSYNEQFF
TGTGCCAGCAGGGTCGGCGGGGTAAGCTCCTACAATGAGCAGTTCTTC
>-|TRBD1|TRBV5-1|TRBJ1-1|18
CASSVDAETTGARSEAFF
TGCGCCAGCAGCGTGGACGCTGAGACTACAGGGGCGAGGAGCGAAGCTTTCTTT
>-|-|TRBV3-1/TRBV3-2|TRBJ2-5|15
CASSHGPAEGETQYF
TGTGCCAGCAGCCACGGGCCAGCGGAGGGGGAGACCCAGTACTTC
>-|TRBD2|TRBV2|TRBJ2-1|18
CASSDNIGLAGTYNEQFF
TGTGCCAGCAGTGATAATATAGGACTAGCGGGGACATACAATGAGCAGTTCTTC
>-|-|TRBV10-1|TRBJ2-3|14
CASSEVSGWDTQYF
TGCGCCAGCAGTGAAGTTTCCGGTTGGGATACGCAGTATTTT
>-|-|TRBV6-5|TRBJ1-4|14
CASSPTRAGEKLFF
TGTGCCAGCAGCCCAACACGTGCGGGTGAAAAACTGTTTTTT
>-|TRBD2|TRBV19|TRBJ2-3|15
CASSPTSGTTDTQYF
TGTGCCAGTAGTCCAACTAGCGGAACCACAGATACGCAGTATTTT
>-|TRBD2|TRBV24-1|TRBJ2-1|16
CATSDPLAEPPNEQFF
TGTGCCACCAGTGATCCACTAGCGGAGCCCCCCAATGAGCAGTTCTTC
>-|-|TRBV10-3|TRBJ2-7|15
CAISDGTQSTYEQYF
TGTGCCATCAGTGACGGGACACAGTCGACCTACGAGCAGTACTTC
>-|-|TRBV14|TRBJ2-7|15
CASSQRSGVLYEQYF
TGTGCCAGCAGCCAAAGGTCGGGGGTACTCTACGAGCAGTACTTC
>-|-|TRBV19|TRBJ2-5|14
CASSIRGQLHRQYF
TGTGCCAGTAGTATAAGGGGCCAGCTCCATCGCCAGTACTTC
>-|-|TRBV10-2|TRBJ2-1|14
CASSVVRAKGEQFF
TGCGCCAGCAGTGTGGTGCGGGCAAAGGGTGAGCAGTTCTTC
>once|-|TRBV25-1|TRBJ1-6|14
CASSRAGDNSPLHF
TGTGCCAGCAGTCGGGCAGGGGACAATTCACCCCTCCACTTT
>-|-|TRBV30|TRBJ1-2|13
CAWRGESHYGYTF
TGTGCCTGGAGGGGAGAGAGCCACTATGGCTACACCTTC
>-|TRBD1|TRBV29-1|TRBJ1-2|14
CSAGTDPVVDGYTF
TGCAGCGCGGGGACAGACCCTGTTGTCGATGGCTACACCTTC
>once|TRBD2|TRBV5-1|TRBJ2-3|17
CASSLTWTSGLTDTQYF
TGCGCCAGCAGCTTAACTTGGACTAGCGGCCTCACAGATACGCAGTATTTT
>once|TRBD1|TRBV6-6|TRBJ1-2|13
CASKPGQGYGYTF
TGTGCCAGCAAACCCGGACAGGGCTATGGCTACACCTTC
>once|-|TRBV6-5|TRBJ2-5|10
CTAGRETQYF
TGTACTGCGGGCCGGGAGACCCAGTACTTC
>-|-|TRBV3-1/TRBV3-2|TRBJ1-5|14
CASSQVLGPGPQHF
TGTGCCAGCAGCCAAGTGCTTGGCCCTGGGCCCCAGCATTTT
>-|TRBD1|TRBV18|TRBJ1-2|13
CASSQGTGSGYTF
TGTGCCAGCTCACAAGGGACAGGGTCTGGCTACACCTTC
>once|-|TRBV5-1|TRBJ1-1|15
CASSFTGTSNTEAFF
TGCGCCAGCAGCTTTACCGGGACATCGAACACTGAAGCTTTCTTT
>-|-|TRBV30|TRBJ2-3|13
CAWNGQSTDTQYF
TGTGCCTGGAATGGACAGAGCACAGATACGCAGTATTTT
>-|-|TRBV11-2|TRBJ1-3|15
CASSLRGASGNTIYF
TGTGCCAGCAGCCTCCGGGGGGCTTCTGGAAACACCATATATTTT
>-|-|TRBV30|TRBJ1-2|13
CAWTINSGVGYTF
TGTGCCTGGACGATCAACTCGGGGGTCGGCTACACCTTC
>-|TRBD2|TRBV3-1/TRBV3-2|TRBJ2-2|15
CASRPREGYTGELFF
TGTGCCAGCAGGCCCCGGGAGGGCTACACCGGGGAGCTGTTTTTT
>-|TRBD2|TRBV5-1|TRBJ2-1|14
CASSKASGSYEQFF
TGCGCCAGCAGTAAGGCTAGCGGGTCGTATGAGCAGTTCTTC
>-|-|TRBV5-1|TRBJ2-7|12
CASSPDRNEQYF
TGCGCCAGCAGCCCGGACAGAAACGAGCAGTACTTC
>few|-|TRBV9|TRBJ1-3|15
CASSVERGRGNTIYF
TGTGCCAGCAGCGTAGAAAGGGGTCGCGGAAACACCATATATTTT
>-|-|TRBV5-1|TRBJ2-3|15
CASSSGPTSTDTQYF
TGCGCCAGCAGCTCAGGGCCTACTAGCACAGATACGCAGTATTTT
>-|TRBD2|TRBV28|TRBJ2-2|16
CASSLPSGVYTGELFF
TGTGCCAGCAGTTTGCCTAGCGGGGTGTACACCGGGGAGCTGTTTTTT
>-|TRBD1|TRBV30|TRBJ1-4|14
CAWSRTGGDEKLFF
TGTGCCTGGAGTCGGACAGGGGGGGATGAAAAACTGTTTTTT
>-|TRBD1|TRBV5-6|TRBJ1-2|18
CASSFAPGQSFEAGGYTF
TGTGCCAGCAGCTTCGCTCCGGGACAGAGCTTTGAGGCAGGTGGCTACACCTTC
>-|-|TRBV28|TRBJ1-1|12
CASSQQGKDAFF
TGTGCCAGCAGCCAACAGGGCAAAGACGCTTTCTTT